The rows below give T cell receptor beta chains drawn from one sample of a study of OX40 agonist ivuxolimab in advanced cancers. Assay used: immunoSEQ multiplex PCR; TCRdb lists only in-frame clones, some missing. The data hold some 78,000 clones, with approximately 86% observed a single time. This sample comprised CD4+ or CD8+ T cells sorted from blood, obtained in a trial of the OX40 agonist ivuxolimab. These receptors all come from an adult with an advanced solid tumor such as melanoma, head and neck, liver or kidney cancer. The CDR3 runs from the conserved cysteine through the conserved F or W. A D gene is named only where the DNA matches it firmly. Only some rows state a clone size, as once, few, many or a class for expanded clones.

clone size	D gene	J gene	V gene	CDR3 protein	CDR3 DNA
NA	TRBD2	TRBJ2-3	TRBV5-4	CASSLLAGGRTDTQYF	TGTGCCAGCAGCTTGTTAGCGGGGGGGCGGACAGATACGCAGTATTTT
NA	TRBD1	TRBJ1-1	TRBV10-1	CASSPTRTGQSEAFF	TGCGCCAGCAGCCCGACCAGGACAGGACAGTCTGAAGCTTTCTTT
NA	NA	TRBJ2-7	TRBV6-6	CASTLQGIWYEQYF	TGTGCCAGCACCTTACAGGGAATTTGGTACGAGCAGTACTTC
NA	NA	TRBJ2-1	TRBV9	CASSAGAVPASGNEQFF	TGTGCCAGCAGCGCGGGGGCGGTGCCGGCCTCCGGCAATGAGCAGTTCTTC
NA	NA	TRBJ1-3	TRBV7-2	CASSSLTHSGNTIYF	TGTGCCAGCAGCTCGCTGACACACTCTGGAAACACCATATATTTT
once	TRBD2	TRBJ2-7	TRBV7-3	CASSPQGGGGYEQYF	TGTGCCAGCAGCCCCCAGGGCGGGGGGGGCTACGAGCAGTACTTC
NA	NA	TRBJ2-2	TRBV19	CASNKLLTNTGELFF	TGTGCCAGTAACAAGCTCCTAACGAACACCGGGGAGCTGTTTTTT
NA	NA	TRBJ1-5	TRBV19	CASSIAHRQGNQPQHF	TGTGCCAGTAGTATAGCCCATCGACAGGGCAATCAGCCCCAGCATTTT
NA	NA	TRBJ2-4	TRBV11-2	CASSLAGRGAKNIQYF	TGTGCCAGCAGCTTAGCGGGGAGGGGGGCCAAAAACATTCAGTACTTC
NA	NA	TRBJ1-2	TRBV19	CASSASVNYGYTF	TGTGCCAGTAGTGCCTCAGTTAACTATGGCTACACCTTC
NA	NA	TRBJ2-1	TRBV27	CASRLREHTDEQFF	TGTGCCAGCAGGCTCAGGGAGCACACCGATGAGCAGTTCTTC
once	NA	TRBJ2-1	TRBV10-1	CASSARLEENEQFF	TGCGCCAGCAGCGCCAGACTAGAGGAAAATGAGCAGTTCTTC
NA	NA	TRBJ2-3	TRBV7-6	CASSSPGAATDTQYF	TGTGCCAGCAGCTCCCCGGGGGCAGCCACAGATACGCAGTATTTT
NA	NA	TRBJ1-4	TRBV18	CASSPPSSSNEKLFF	TGTGCCAGCTCACCACCTAGCAGTTCTAATGAAAAACTGTTTTTT
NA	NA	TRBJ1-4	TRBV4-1	CASSPVTGEKLFF	TGCGCCAGCAGCCCCGTCACCGGGGAAAAACTGTTTTTT
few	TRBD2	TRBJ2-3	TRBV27	CASSLSSGRASDTQYF	TGTGCCAGCAGTTTATCTAGCGGGAGGGCCTCAGATACGCAGTATTTT
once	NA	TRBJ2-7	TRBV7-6	CASSLPQRVLSEQYF	TGTGCCAGCAGCTTACCCCAGCGGGTCTTGAGCGAGCAGTACTTC
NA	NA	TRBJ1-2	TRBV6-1	CASSVPSFTNYGYTF	TGTGCCAGCAGTGTTCCCAGCTTCACTAACTATGGCTACACCTTC
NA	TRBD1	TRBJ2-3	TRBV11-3	CASSTRTGRTDTQYF	TGTGCCAGCAGCACTCGGACAGGTCGCACAGATACGCAGTATTTT
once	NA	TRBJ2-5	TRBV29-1	CSVVPGLVQETQYF	TGCAGCGTAGTCCCTGGCCTAGTGCAAGAGACCCAGTACTTC
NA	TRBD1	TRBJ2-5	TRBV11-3	CASSPHRGQETQYF	TGTGCCAGCAGCCCTCACAGGGGGCAAGAGACCCAGTACTTC
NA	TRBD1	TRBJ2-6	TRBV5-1	CASSLAGQGSGANVLTF	TGCGCCAGCAGCTTGGCGGGACAGGGCTCTGGGGCCAACGTCCTGACTTTC
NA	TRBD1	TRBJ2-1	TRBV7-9	CASSFEQGAINEQFF	TGTGCCAGCAGCTTTGAACAGGGGGCAATCAATGAGCAGTTCTTC
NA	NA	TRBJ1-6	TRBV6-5	CASSYYAGDSPLHF	TGTGCCAGCAGTTACTACGCCGGTGATTCACCCCTCCACTTT
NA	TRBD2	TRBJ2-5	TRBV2	CASRVLAEETQYF	TGTGCCAGCAGAGTACTAGCGGAAGAGACCCAGTACTTC
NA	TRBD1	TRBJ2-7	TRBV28	CASNFLTGSYEQYF	TGTGCCAGCAACTTTTTGACAGGGTCCTACGAGCAGTACTTC
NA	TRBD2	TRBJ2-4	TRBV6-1	CASSEAGTSGGKNIQYF	TGTGCCAGCAGTGAAGCGGGAACTAGCGGGGGGAAAAACATTCAGTACTTC
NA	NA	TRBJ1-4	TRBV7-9	CASSLERATNEKLFF	TGTGCCAGCAGCTTAGAGCGGGCAACTAATGAAAAACTGTTTTTT
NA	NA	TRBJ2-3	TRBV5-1	CASSFQSADTDTQYF	TGCGCCAGCAGCTTCCAGTCGGCTGACACAGATACGCAGTATTTT
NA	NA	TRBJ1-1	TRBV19	CASSIVPYNTEAFF	TGTGCCAGTAGTATAGTCCCTTATAACACTGAAGCTTTCTTT
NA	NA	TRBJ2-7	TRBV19	CASSPRWAFSYEQYF	TGTGCCAGTAGTCCCAGGTGGGCCTTCTCCTACGAGCAGTACTTC
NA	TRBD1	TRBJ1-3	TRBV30	CAWSVGQVTGNTIYF	TGTGCCTGGAGTGTTGGACAGGTCACCGGAAACACCATATATTTT
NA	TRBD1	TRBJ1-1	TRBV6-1	CASRLQDRGYTEAFF	TGTGCCAGCAGACTACAGGACAGGGGGTACACTGAAGCTTTCTTT
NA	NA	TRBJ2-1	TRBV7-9	CASSLRVGDNEQFF	TGTGCCAGCAGCTTAAGGGTAGGGGACAATGAGCAGTTCTTC
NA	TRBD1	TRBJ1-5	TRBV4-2	CASSLDRGQPQHF	TGTGCCAGCAGCTTGGACAGGGGCCAGCCCCAGCATTTT
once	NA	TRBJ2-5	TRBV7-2	CASSLLRGSQETQYF	TGTGCCAGCAGCTTACTTCGAGGCAGCCAAGAGACCCAGTACTTC
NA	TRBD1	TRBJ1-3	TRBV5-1	CASSLLRQGEPGNTIYF	TGCGCCAGCAGCTTGCTCCGGCAGGGGGAACCTGGAAACACCATATATTTT
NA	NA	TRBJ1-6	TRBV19	CASMGQGGSPLHF	TGTGCCAGTATGGGGCAGGGCGGATCACCCCTCCACTTT
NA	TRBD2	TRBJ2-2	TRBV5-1	CASSLMGGDTGELFF	TGCGCCAGCAGCTTAATGGGAGGGGACACCGGGGAGCTGTTTTTT
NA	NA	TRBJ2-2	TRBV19	CASSEWSPNTGELFF	TGTGCCAGTAGTGAGTGGTCTCCGAACACCGGGGAGCTGTTTTTT
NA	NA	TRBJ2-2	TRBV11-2	CASSLSVIGSSGELFF	TGTGCCAGCAGCTTATCCGTCATCGGATCCAGCGGGGAGCTGTTTTTT
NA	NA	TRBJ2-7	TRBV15	CATSRQPSRGWGEQYF	TGTGCCACCAGCAGACAACCCTCCAGGGGCTGGGGCGAGCAGTACTTC
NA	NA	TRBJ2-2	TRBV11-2	CASSWTVANTGELFF	TGTGCCAGCAGCTGGACGGTCGCGAACACCGGGGAGCTGTTTTTT
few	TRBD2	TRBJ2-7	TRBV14	CASSQGFSAGGSYEQYF	TGTGCCAGCAGCCAAGGGTTCTCTGCGGGAGGGTCCTACGAGCAGTACTTC
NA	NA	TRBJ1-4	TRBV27	CASMGVAEKLFF	TGTGCCAGCATGGGGGTAGCTGAAAAACTGTTTTTT
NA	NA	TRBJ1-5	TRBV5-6	CASSLTGSRGQPQHF	TGTGCCAGCAGCTTGACGGGCAGTCGGGGTCAGCCCCAGCATTTT
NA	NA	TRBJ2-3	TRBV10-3	CAIKDSTDTQYF	TGTGCCATCAAGGACAGCACAGATACGCAGTATTTT
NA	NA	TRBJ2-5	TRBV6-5	CASNRGQETQYF	TGTGCCAGCAATCGGGGGCAAGAGACCCAGTACTTC
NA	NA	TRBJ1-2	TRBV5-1	CASSFDTYGYTF	TGCGCCAGCAGCTTTGACACCTATGGCTACACCTTC
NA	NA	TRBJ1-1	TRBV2	CASSEWGQTRAFF	TGTGCCAGCAGTGAGTGGGGTCAAACTCGAGCTTTCTTT
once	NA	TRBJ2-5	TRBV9	CASSVQGQRETQYF	TGTGCCAGCAGCGTCCAGGGACAACGTGAGACCCAGTACTTC
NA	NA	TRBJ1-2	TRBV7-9	CASSLSGPYGYTF	TGTGCCAGCAGCTTGTCGGGACCCTATGGCTACACCTTC